This T cell receptor (beta chain) was recorded in a study of blood T cell repertoires in COVID-19. TCRdb keeps only in-frame clones here, not all; method: immunoSEQ multiplex PCR. The sample carries around 140,000 clones, about 89% recorded once. This CDR3 is 13 amino acids long. CDR1 is SNHLY, CDR2 FYNNEI, per germline. V dropped 8 bases and J dropped 10 bases, with 18 bases sitting between them. The chain couples TRBV2 to TRBJ1-5; D may be TRBD1 (5 bases). Material for sequencing was peripheral blood. The receptor's source is a man aged 45 to 65 with active or convalescent COVID-19. The CDR3, as DNA: TGTGCCAGCTCGCCCGAAATCAGGGATCCCCAGCATTTT. Its translation is CASSPEIRDPQHF.